The 5 T cell receptor beta chains in this list originate from one sample, sequenced in a study of cytomegalovirus exposure and HLA in healthy donors. PCR used 60 Vbeta primers and 13 Jbeta primers. The data were produced by immunoSEQ multiplex PCR, yet TCRdb's version contains in-frame clones alone and is incomplete. Found here are more than 95,000 clones, 17% of them singletons; the top ten hold approximately 2.9%. The sample consisted of PBMCs. These receptor sequences come from a female donor in good health and CMV-seropositive.

This clone was picked up a small number of times. The chain links TRBV5-1 to TRBJ2-7, with 8 positions matching TRBD2. Germline CDR1 reads SGHRS; CDR2 reads YFSETQ. CDR3 size: 15 residues. V was clipped by 2 bases and J by 0 bases; unmatched bases: 4. Written as DNA, the CDR3 is TGCGCCAGCAGCTTCGGGAGGGCCCGCTCCTACGAGCAGTACTTC. It codes for CASSFGRARSYEQYF.

The chain uses TRBV11-2 and TRBJ2-2; 8 bases align to TRBD2. This CDR3 has 15 amino acids. Unmatched junction bases numbered 9, after V lost 5 bases and J lost 7 bases. From germline, CDR1 is SGHAT and CDR2 FQNNGV. CDR3 DNA sequence: TGTGCCAGCAGCGGGACTAGAGGTTACCACGGGGAGCTGTTTTTT. Protein: CASSGTRGYHGELFF.

This clone was found a few times. This chain connects TRBV4-2 to TRBJ2-1; D might be TRBD2 (5 bases). This CDR3 comprises 16 residues. V was cut by 0 bases and J by 1 base, with 10 bases left in between. Germline V gene data show CDR1 as LGHNA and CDR2 as YNFKEQ. The DNA of the CDR3 is TGTGCCAGCAGCCAAGAACCGGGGAAATCCTACAATGAGCAGTTCTTC. Encoded protein: CASSQEPGKSYNEQFF.

This clone was recorded a few times. This chain joins TRBV6-5 and TRBJ1-5, with D possibly TRBD1 on 5 matching bases. The CDR3 runs 15 residues. CDR1 MNHEY and CDR2 SVGAGI come from the germline V gene. The V gene lost 6 bases and the J gene lost 4 bases, with 16 bases spanning the gap. CDR3 nucleotides: TGTGCCAGCAGAAGGTGGGGAGGGGAAAATCAGCCCCAGCATTTT. Its protein product is CASRRWGGENQPQHF.

The V call is TRBV6-1, the J call TRBJ2-7; no reliable D call. The CDR3 runs to 17 residues. Germline CDR1 MNHNS, CDR2 SASEGT. V was trimmed by 0 bases and J by 0 bases, leaving 15 bases between them. The CDR3 reads CASSEAQSFSGSYEQYF. The CDR3 DNA follows: TGTGCCAGCAGTGAAGCTCAGAGCTTTTCGGGCTCCTACGAGCAGTACTTC.